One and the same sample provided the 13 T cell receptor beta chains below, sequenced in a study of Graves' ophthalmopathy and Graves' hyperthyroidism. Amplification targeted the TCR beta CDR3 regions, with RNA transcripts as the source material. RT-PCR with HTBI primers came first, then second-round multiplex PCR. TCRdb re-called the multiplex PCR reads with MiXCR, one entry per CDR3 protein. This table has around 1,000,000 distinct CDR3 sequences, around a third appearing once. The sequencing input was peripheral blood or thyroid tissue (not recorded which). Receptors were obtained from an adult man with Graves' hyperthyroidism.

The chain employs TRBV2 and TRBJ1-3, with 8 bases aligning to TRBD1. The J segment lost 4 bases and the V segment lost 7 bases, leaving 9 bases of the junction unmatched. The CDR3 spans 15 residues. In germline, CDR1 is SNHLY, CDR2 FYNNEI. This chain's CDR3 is CASTLTGVDGNTIYF. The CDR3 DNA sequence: TGTGCCAGCACCCTGACAGGGGTCGACGGAAACACCATATATTTT.

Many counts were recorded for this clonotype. In nucleotides, the CDR3 is TGCAGCGTTGATACGCGGGACACAGATACGCAGTATTTT. This encodes CSVDTRDTDTQYF. The rearrangement links TRBV29-1 to TRBJ2-3, with D tentatively TRBD2 (6 bases). The CDR3 has 13 amino acids. V shed 3 bases and J shed 2 bases, with 9 bases lying between them. Looked up from germline, CDR1 is SQVTM and CDR2 is ANQGSEA.

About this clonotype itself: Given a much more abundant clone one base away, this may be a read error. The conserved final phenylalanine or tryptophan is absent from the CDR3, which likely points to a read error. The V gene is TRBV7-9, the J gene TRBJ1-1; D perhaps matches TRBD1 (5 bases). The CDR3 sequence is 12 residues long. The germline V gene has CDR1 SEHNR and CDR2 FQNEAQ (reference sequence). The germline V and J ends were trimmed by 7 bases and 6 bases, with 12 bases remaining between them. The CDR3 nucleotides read TGTGCCAGCACCCCGGGGCCCCCTGAAGCTTTCCTT. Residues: CASTPGPPEAFL.

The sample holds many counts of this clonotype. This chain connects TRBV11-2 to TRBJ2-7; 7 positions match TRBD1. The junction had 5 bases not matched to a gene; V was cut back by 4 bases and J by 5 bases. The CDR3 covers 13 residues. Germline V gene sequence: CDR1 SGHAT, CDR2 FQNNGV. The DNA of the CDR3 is TGTGCCAGCAGCTCGACAGGGCTCGACGAGCAGTACTTC. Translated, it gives CASSSTGLDEQYF.

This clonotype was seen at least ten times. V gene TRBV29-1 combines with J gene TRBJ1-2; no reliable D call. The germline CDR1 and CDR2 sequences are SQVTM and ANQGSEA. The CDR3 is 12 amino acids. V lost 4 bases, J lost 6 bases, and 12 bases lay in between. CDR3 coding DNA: TGCAGCGTTGTGACGCCGGCGGATGGCTACACCTTC. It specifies CSVVTPADGYTF.

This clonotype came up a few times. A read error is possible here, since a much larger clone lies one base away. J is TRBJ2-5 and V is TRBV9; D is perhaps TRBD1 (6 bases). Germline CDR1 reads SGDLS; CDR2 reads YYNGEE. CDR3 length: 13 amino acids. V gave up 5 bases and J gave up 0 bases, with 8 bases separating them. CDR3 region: CASSRQDQETQYF. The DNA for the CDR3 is TGTGCCAGCAGTCGACAGGACCAAGAGACCCAGTACTTC.

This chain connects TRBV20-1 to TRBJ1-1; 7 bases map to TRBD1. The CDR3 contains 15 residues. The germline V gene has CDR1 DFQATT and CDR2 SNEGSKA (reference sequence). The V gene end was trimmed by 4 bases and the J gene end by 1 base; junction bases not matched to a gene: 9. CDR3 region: CSATYTGQSNTEAFF. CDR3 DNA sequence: TGCAGTGCTACGTATACGGGACAGTCGAACACTGAAGCTTTCTTT.

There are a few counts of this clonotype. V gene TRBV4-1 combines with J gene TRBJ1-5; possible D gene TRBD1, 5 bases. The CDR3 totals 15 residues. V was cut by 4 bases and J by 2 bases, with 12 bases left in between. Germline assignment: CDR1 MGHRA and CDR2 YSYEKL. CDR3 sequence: CASSLVQAGNQPQHF. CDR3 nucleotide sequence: TGCGCCAGCAGCCTCGTACAGGCGGGCAATCAGCCCCAGCATTTT.

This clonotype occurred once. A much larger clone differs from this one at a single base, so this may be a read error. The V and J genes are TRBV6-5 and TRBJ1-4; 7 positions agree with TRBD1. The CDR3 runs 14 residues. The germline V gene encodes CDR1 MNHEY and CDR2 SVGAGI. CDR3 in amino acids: CASSQRGLGEKLLF. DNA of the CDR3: TGTGCCAGCAGTCAAAGGGGGCTCGGCGAAAAACTGCTTTTT.

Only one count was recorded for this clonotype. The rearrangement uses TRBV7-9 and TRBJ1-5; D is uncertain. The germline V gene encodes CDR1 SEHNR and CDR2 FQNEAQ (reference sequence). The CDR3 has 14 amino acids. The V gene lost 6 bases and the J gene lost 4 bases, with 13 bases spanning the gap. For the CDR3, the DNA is TGTGCCAGCAGGGATCCGAGCCCGAATCAGCCCCAGCATTTT. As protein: CASRDPSPNQPQHF.

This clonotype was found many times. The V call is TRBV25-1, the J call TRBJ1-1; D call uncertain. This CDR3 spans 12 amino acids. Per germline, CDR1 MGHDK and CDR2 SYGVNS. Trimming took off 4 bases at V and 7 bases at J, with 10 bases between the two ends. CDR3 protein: CASSATGIEAFF. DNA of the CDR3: TGTGCCAGCAGTGCTACTGGAATTGAAGCTTTCTTT.

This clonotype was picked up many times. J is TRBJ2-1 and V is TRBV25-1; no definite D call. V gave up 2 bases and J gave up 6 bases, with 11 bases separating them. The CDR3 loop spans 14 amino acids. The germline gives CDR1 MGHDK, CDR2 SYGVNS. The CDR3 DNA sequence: TGTGCCAGCAGTGAAGGAAGGTTGGCCAATGAGCAGTTCTTC. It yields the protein CASSEGRLANEQFF.

The CDR3 protein is CASSLTGGRVTEAFF. The CDR3, as DNA: TGTGCCAGCAGTTTGACCGGCGGGAGGGTCACTGAAGCTTTCTTT. The chain couples TRBV28 to TRBJ1-1; D gene uncertain. The CDR3 runs to 15 residues. V lost 3 bases, J lost 4 bases, and 15 bases lay in between. The V gene's germline CDR1 is MDHEN and CDR2 SYDVKM.